The 32 T cell receptor beta chains below all came from one sample that was sequenced in a study of T cells in Graves' hyperthyroidism and ophthalmopathy. RNA transcripts were the template for amplifying TCR beta CDR3 regions. Initially, a first-round RT-PCR of the TCR CDR3 employed the HTBI primer set. TCRdb itself ran the multiplex PCR reads through MiXCR, one entry per CDR3 protein. This table holds 500,000 to 750,000 distinct CDR3 sequences, about 43% found once. Sequenced material: peripheral blood or thyroid tissue (not recorded which). These receptors came from a woman between 18 and 29 years old with Graves' hyperthyroidism.

This clonotype showed up many times. The chain has TRBV29-1 and TRBJ2-7; tentatively, D is TRBD1 (5 bases). Trimming pared 7 bases from V and 2 bases from J, leaving 12 bases between. Germline assignment: CDR1 SQVTM and CDR2 ANQGSEA. The CDR3 has 12 residues. The CDR3 bases are TGCAGCGCAGCCGACAGTCCCTACGAGCAGTACTTC. This encodes CSAADSPYEQYF.

This clonotype was picked up many times. The rearrangement links TRBV7-7 to TRBJ2-5; TRBD2 is a possible D gene (6 bases). Trimming cost V 1 base and J 6 bases, with 12 bases left between them. Per the germline V gene, CDR1 is SSHAT and CDR2 is FNYEAQ (reference sequence). The CDR3 loop spans 14 amino acids. The CDR3 DNA follows: TGTGCCAGCAGCTTAGAAACCGGGAGCCAGACCCAGTACTTC. It is translated as CASSLETGSQTQYF.

This clonotype has at least ten counts. This chain uses TRBV5-5 with TRBJ2-7; D uncertain. Trimming left V 4 bases short and J 4 bases short, with 15 bases between. The CDR3 spans 14 residues. Germline-derived CDR1 and CDR2 are SGHKS and YYEKEE (reference sequence). In nucleotides, the CDR3 is TGTGCCAGCAGCCGAACACGGGCGGAATACGAGCAGTACTTC. Residues: CASSRTRAEYEQYF. Variable domain in full (rest from reference TRBV5-5 and TRBJ2-7): DAGVTQSPTHLIKTRGQQVTLRCSPISGHKSVSWYQQVLGQGPQFIFQYYEKEERGRGNFPDRFSARQFPNYSSELNVNALLLGDSALYLCASSRTRAEYEQYFGPGTRLTVT.

This sequence joins TRBV10-1 and TRBJ2-1; D possibly matches TRBD1 or TRBD2 (6 bases each). V was pared by 3 bases and J by 5 bases, with 17 bases between. Germline V CDR1 and CDR2: WNHNN, SYGVQD (reference sequence). The CDR3 is made up of 16 amino acids. CDR3 loop: CASSDAYEEGDNEQFF. CDR3 DNA sequence: TGCGCCAGCAGTGATGCGTACGAGGAGGGGGACAATGAGCAGTTCTTC.

The chain is built from TRBV20-1 and TRBJ1-2; 7 bases map to TRBD1. Looked up from germline, CDR1 is DFQATT and CDR2 is SNEGSKA (reference sequence). CDR3 size: 15 residues. J gave up 2 bases and V 0 bases, and 6 bases lay outside the gene matches. The CDR3 DNA follows: TGCAGTGCTAGAGATGGGGACAGAGTGAACTATGGCTACACCTTC. This encodes CSARDGDRVNYGYTF.

This clonotype was found many times. The rearrangement uses TRBV7-2 and TRBJ2-7; D tentatively reads TRBD1 or TRBD2 (5 bases each). Per germline, CDR1 SGHTA and CDR2 FQGNSA. V lost 4 bases, J lost 3 bases, and 10 bases lay in between. This CDR3 contains 13 residues. CDR3 protein: CASSWDHNYEQYF. DNA for the CDR3: TGTGCCAGCAGCTGGGACCATAACTACGAGCAGTACTTC.

This clonotype has at least ten counts. The CDR3 DNA is TGTGCCAGTAGTCAACGGGGTCCCGGGGGGAATCAGCCCCAGCATTTT. Encoded protein: CASSQRGPGGNQPQHF. V usage is TRBV19 and J usage is TRBJ1-5, with D maybe TRBD1 (5 bases). The CDR3 is 16 amino acids. Germline V gives CDR1 LNHDA, CDR2 SQIVND (reference sequence). V lost 5 bases to trimming and J lost 4 bases, with 18 bases between them.

The chain is built from TRBV19 and TRBJ2-7; D is perhaps TRBD1 or TRBD2 (7 bases each). Germline loops: CDR1 LNHDA, CDR2 SQIVND (reference sequence). Trimming shortened V by 5 bases and J by 4 bases, and 15 bases separated the two germline ends. The CDR3 has 14 amino acids. DNA for the CDR3: TGTGCCAGTAGTCCCTGGCAGGGGGGGTACGAGCAGTACTTC. Its translation: CASSPWQGGYEQYF.

The V gene is TRBV29-1, the J gene TRBJ1-5; TRBD1 matches at 7 bases. Germline V gene data show CDR1 as SQVTM and CDR2 as ANQGSEA. The CDR3 is 12 residues long. The CDR3 DNA reads as TGCAGTCGACAGGGAGGGGATCAGCCCCAGCATTTT. Its translation is CSRQGGDQPQHF.

The chain is built from TRBV12-3 or TRBV12-4 and TRBJ2-7; 8 positions agree with TRBD1. The junction had 6 bases not matched to a gene; V was cut back by 2 bases and J by 6 bases. The CDR3 is 14 amino acids. The CDR3 DNA follows: TGTGCCAGCAGTTTAAGGCAGGGGGCCGGCGAGCAGTACTTC. It encodes CASSLRQGAGEQYF.

The chain uses TRBV7-6 and TRBJ2-2; D might be TRBD1 or TRBD2, each matching 6 bases. V was clipped by 1 base and J by 7 bases, with 13 bases between them. CDR1 and CDR2 (germline): SGHVS, FNYEAQ. The CDR3 sequence is 15 residues long. For the CDR3, the DNA is TGTGCCAGCAGCTTAGTTGGGGGGCGCGGCGGGGAGCTGTTTTTT. Protein sequence: CASSLVGGRGGELFF.

This clonotype was detected many times. V and J are TRBV7-6 and TRBJ1-1, with D tentatively TRBD1 (5 bases). The CDR3 sequence is 14 residues long. The V and J ends lost 5 bases and 1 base respectively, with 11 bases between them. Germline CDR1 reads SGHVS; CDR2 reads FNYEAQ. CDR3 nucleotide sequence: TGTGCCAGCAGCCAGGGTGTCGAGAACACTGAAGCTTTCTTT. Translating it yields CASSQGVENTEAFF.

The rearrangement joins TRBV27 to TRBJ2-7; D is possibly TRBD1 or TRBD2 (5 bases each). Germline-derived CDR1 and CDR2 are MNHEY and SMNVEV (reference sequence). With 4 bases removed from V and 5 bases from J, the gap between germline ends came to 9 bases. This CDR3 spans 12 amino acids. CDR3 in amino acids: CASSSGAHEQYF. DNA of the CDR3: TGTGCCAGCAGTTCCGGGGCACACGAGCAGTACTTC.

On this clonotype: No conserved phenylalanine or tryptophan ends this CDR3, so it is likely a read error. The DNA is left out, because the CDR3 cannot be placed on it with certainty; the CDR3 is given as TCRdb lists it. This chain connects TRBV29-1 to TRBJ2-7; the D call of TRBD1 is as the table states it, not checked on the DNA. A total of 13 residues make up the CDR3, ends included. The germline CDR1 and CDR2 sequences are SQVTM and ANQGSEA. The CDR3 loop reads CSVSLTRTYEQCL.

The table lists this clonotype with many counts. This rearrangement joins TRBV7-9 to TRBJ2-7, with 7 bases aligning to TRBD2. The ends lost 4 bases at V and 3 bases at J; junction bases unmatched: 12. Germline values: CDR1 SEHNR, CDR2 FQNEAQ (reference sequence). This CDR3 has 16 residues. The CDR3 DNA is TGTGCCAGCAGCTCCCTCCTAGCGGTTAACAACTACGAGCAGTACTTC. Amino acids: CASSSLLAVNNYEQYF.

The chain links TRBV29-1 to TRBJ1-1; D might be TRBD1 (5 bases). Germline loops: CDR1 SQVTM, CDR2 ANQGSEA. The CDR3 totals 13 residues. V lost 7 bases, J lost 0 bases, and 12 bases lay in between. The CDR3 nucleotides are TGCAGCGGGAGTTCAGGGATGAACACTGAAGCTTTCTTT. Amino acids: CSGSSGMNTEAFF. The whole variable domain, remainder taken from reference TRBV29-1 and TRBJ1-1, is SAVISQKPSRDICQRGTSLTIQCQVDSQVTMMFWYRQQPGQSLTLIATANQGSEATYESGFVIDKFPISRPNLTFSTLTVSNMSPEDSSIYLCSGSSGMNTEAFFGQGTRLTVV.

This clonotype was observed many times. J is TRBJ1-1 and V is TRBV5-8; 10 bases match TRBD1. The V gene end was trimmed by 3 bases and the J gene end by 5 bases; junction bases not matched to a gene: 7. From germline, CDR1 is SGHTS and CDR2 YDEGEE. The CDR3 is 15 amino acids. The CDR3 DNA sequence: TGTGCCAGCAGCTGGTGGACAGGGGGTAATACTGAAGCTTTCTTT. Translating it yields CASSWWTGGNTEAFF. The complete variable domain, with remaining parts taken from reference TRBV5-8 and TRBJ1-1, reads EAGVTQSPTHLIKTRGQQATLRCSPISGHTSVYWYQQALGLGLQFLLWYDEGEERNRGNFPPRFSGRQFPNYSSELNVNALELEDSALYLCASSWWTGGNTEAFFGQGTRLTVV.

This clonotype was seen ten or more times. The chain is built from TRBV5-1 and TRBJ2-5; 10 nucleotides align to TRBD2. The J segment lost 3 bases and the V segment lost 0 bases, leaving 5 bases of the junction unmatched. The CDR3 is made up of 16 amino acids. The V gene's germline CDR1 is SGHRS and CDR2 YFSETQ. The CDR3 sequence: CASSLGSSGREETQYF. The CDR3 bases are TGCGCCAGCAGCTTGGGCTCGAGCGGGAGGGAAGAGACCCAGTACTTC. The full variable domain, completed using reference TRBV5-1 and TRBJ2-5, is KAGVTQTPRYLIKTRGQQVTLSCSPISGHRSVSWYQQTPGQGLQFLFEYFSETQRNKGNFPGRFSGRQFSNSRSEMNVSTLELGDSALYLCASSLGSSGREETQYFGPGTRLLVL.

In this sample, this clonotype turned up many times. The V gene is TRBV9, the J gene TRBJ1-6, with TRBD1 matching 7 bases. CDR3 length: 14 residues. The J segment lost 9 bases and the V segment lost 3 bases, leaving 6 bases of the junction unmatched. Germline V gene data show CDR1 as SGDLS and CDR2 as YYNGEE. CDR3 nucleotide sequence: TGTGCCAGCAGCGGGGGACAGCCGGCTTCACCCCTCCACTTT. Its protein is CASSGGQPASPLHF.

This clonotype was counted many times. V gene TRBV5-4 combines with J gene TRBJ2-2, with 15 bases fitting TRBD2. The CDR3 consists of 19 residues. CDR1 SGHNT and CDR2 YYREEE come from the germline V gene (reference sequence). The J segment lost 7 bases and the V segment lost 1 base, leaving 11 bases of the junction unmatched. CDR3: CASSLLVLGLAGGHGELFF. CDR3 DNA sequence: TGTGCCAGCAGCTTGCTCGTACTAGGACTAGCGGGAGGGCACGGGGAGCTGTTTTTT.

Notes on this clonotype: No conserved phenylalanine or tryptophan is present at the end of the CDR3, so a read error is the likely explanation. The genes are TRBV5-4 and TRBJ2-6; TRBD1 matches at 8 bases. In germline, CDR1 is SGHNT, CDR2 YYREEE (reference sequence). Losses at the gene ends were 4 bases for V and 4 bases for J; bases not matched to a gene: 4. The CDR3 consists of 15 residues. CDR3: CASSGQGFGANVLTP. CDR3 in DNA: TGTGCCAGCAGCGGACAGGGCTTCGGGGCCAACGTCCTGACTCCA.

The J gene is TRBJ2-2, the V gene TRBV7-2; TRBD1 matches at 7 bases. Germline CDR1 reads SGHTA; CDR2 reads FQGNSA. The CDR3 sequence is 16 residues long. V lost 3 bases and J lost 5; bases outside the gene matches: 9. In nucleotides, the CDR3 is TGTGCCAGCAGCTTGGGGGCAGGGGGTCGGACCGGGGAGCTGTTTTTT. This sequence encodes CASSLGAGGRTGELFF. The full variable domain, in which reference TRBV7-2 and TRBJ2-2 provide the parts outside the CDR3, is GAGVSQSPSNKVTEKGKDVELRCDPISGHTALYWYRQSLGQGLEFLIYFQGNSAPDKSGLPSDRFSAERTGGSVSTLTIQRTQQEDSAVYLCASSLGAGGRTGELFFGEGSRLTVL.

As concerns this clonotype: Just one base apart from a much larger clone, this may be a read error. V usage is TRBV7-8 and J usage is TRBJ2-7, with D possibly TRBD1 on 5 matching bases. In germline, CDR1 is SGHVS, CDR2 FQNEAQ. The CDR3 totals 14 residues. CDR3 sequence: CASSPGRQGYGQYF. CDR3 nucleotides: TGTGCCAGCAGCCCAGGGCGGCAGGGCTACGGGCAGTACTTC.

The V gene is TRBV7-8, the J gene TRBJ1-1; D possibly corresponds to TRBD1 (5 bases). Trimming removed 5 bases at V and 0 bases at J, with 13 bases between. The CDR3 has 15 residues. Germline V CDR1 and CDR2: SGHVS, FQNEAQ. The CDR3 loop reads CASSTTGGLNTEAFF. The CDR3 region has the DNA TGTGCCAGCAGCACGACCGGGGGTTTGAACACTGAAGCTTTCTTT.

DNA for the CDR3: TGCAGTGCTAGGGGGGGACTGTTTTTT. Translating gives CSARGGLFF. V is TRBV20-1 and J is TRBJ2-2; maybe TRBD2 (6 bases). In germline, CDR1 is DFQATT, CDR2 SNEGSKA (reference sequence). CDR3 length: 9 residues. Trimming cost V 3 bases and J 14 bases, with 7 bases left between them.

This clonotype was observed a handful of times. V is TRBV4-2 and J is TRBJ2-7; TRBD1 agrees at 8 bases. Germline V gives CDR1 LGHNA, CDR2 YNFKEQ. Trimming cost V 6 bases and J 3 bases; bases outside gene matches: 16. The CDR3 is 17 residues long. The CDR3, as DNA: TGTGCCAGCAGTCCCAACCCGACAGGGGCGTTGATCTACGAGCAGTACTTC. Amino acid sequence: CASSPNPTGALIYEQYF.

This clonotype was picked up a small number of times. The chain joins TRBV7-8 to TRBJ2-1; 11 bases are a match to TRBD2. The CDR3 covers 15 residues. Germline assignment: CDR1 SGHVS and CDR2 FQNEAQ. J was trimmed by 6 bases and V by 7 bases; bases with no gene match: 8. The CDR3 region has the DNA TGTGCCAGCACCCGAATAGCGGGAGGGCCCAATGAGCAGTTCTTC. Its translation: CASTRIAGGPNEQFF. The whole variable domain, filled in from reference TRBV7-8 and TRBJ2-1, reads GAGVSQSPRYKVAKRGQDVALRCDPISGHVSLFWYQQALGQGPEFLTYFQNEAQLDKSGLPSDRFFAERPEGSVSTLKIQRTQQEDSAVYLCASTRIAGGPNEQFFGPGTRLTVL.

Regarding this clonotype: This sequence may be a read error, since a much larger clone differs from it by one base. The chain has TRBV14 and TRBJ2-7, with D perhaps given as TRBD1 or TRBD2 (7 bases each). The CDR3 consists of 16 residues. Trimming took 2 bases from V and 4 from J, leaving 18 bases between them. Germline lookup yields CDR1 SGHDN and CDR2 FVKESK. The CDR3: CASSQRTGRGAYEQYF. CDR3 sequence (DNA): TGTGCCAGCAGCCAACGGACAGGACGGGGGGCTTACGAGCAGTACTTC.

At least ten counts were recorded for this clonotype. The rearrangement joins TRBV6-5 to TRBJ1-2, with D perhaps matching TRBD1 (5 bases). The CDR3 is made up of 11 amino acids. CDR1 and CDR2 (germline): MNHEY, SVGAGI. Deletions cut 5 bases from V and 11 bases from J, with 12 bases between. The CDR3 here is CASSLGRVYTF. CDR3 coding DNA: TGTGCCAGCAGTCTGGGACGGGTGTACACCTTC.

In the case of this clonotype: This may come from a read error, since a much larger clone is one base off. The chain has TRBV5-5 and TRBJ2-7, with 13 positions matching TRBD2. This CDR3 has 16 amino acids. Germline CDR1 and CDR2: SGHKS and YYEKEE (reference sequence). The CDR3 DNA follows: TGCGCCAGCAGCTTGGAACTAGCGGGAGGGTCCTACGAGCAGTACGTC. It yields the protein CASSLELAGGSYEQYV.

This rearrangement joins TRBV27 to TRBJ1-2; a possible D gene is TRBD1 (5 bases). V was shortened by 8 bases and J by 6 bases, with 28 bases between the two germline ends. This CDR3 has 17 residues. Per germline, CDR1 MNHEY and CDR2 SMNVEV (reference sequence). In DNA form, the CDR3 reads TGTGCCAGCGGCATAATTCCTTTGGGCAGGGAAAAGGATGGCTACACCTTC. It is translated as CASGIIPLGREKDGYTF.

Many counts were recorded for this clonotype. The chain links TRBV14 to TRBJ2-2; 9 bases fit TRBD1. The germline V gene encodes CDR1 SGHDN and CDR2 FVKESK. The CDR3 spans 16 residues. Unmatched junction bases numbered 5, after V lost 3 bases and J lost 3 bases. CDR3 loop: CASSHPGQGYTGELFF. CDR3 sequence (DNA): TGTGCCAGCAGCCATCCTGGACAGGGGTACACCGGGGAGCTGTTTTTT.